What follows are 6 T cell receptor beta chains derived from one specimen sequenced in a study of identical twins (dated by TCRdb to about 2016). The library was produced with 5' RACE. Reads for this sample came from an Illumina HiSeq 2000. In TCRdb, the public reads were trimmed at Q25 with fastp and aligned with MiXCR, with productive beta chains retained. Here each entry gathers all rows of one CDR3 protein and keeps the most common genes and DNA. Counted in this sample were fewer than 250,000 distinct CDR3 sequences; approximately 8.3% of them appeared once. 1.9% of the sample comes from the top ten. Separately, the same data were catalogued under a study of yellow fever vaccine responses in identical twins.

Sequencing used memory (CD45RO+) T cells sorted from blood. The sample's cell subset or site label, decoded: CD45RO+ enriched T cells. These receptors all stem from a woman aged 18 to 35 in good health.

The V gene is TRBV7-9, the J gene TRBJ2-5; D is unclear. This CDR3 is built from 14 residues. Germline V gene lookup returns CDR1 SEHNR and CDR2 FQNEAQ (reference sequence). The germline V and J ends were trimmed by 4 bases and 4 bases, with 13 bases remaining between them. Here the CDR3 DNA reads TGTGCCAGCAGCTCATCTTTAGTAGGAGAGACCCAGTACTTC. It encodes CASSSSLVGETQYF.

This clonotype occurred a few times. J is TRBJ1-2 and V is TRBV30; D is possibly TRBD1 (6 bases). The germline V gene has CDR1 GTSNPN and CDR2 SVGIG (reference sequence). There are 13 residues in the CDR3. The V end lost 1 base, the J end lost 3 bases, and 9 bases lay between the germline ends. The CDR3 nucleotides read TGTGCCTGGAGTGCCAGGGGTGACTATGGCTACACCTTC. Translation: CAWSARGDYGYTF.

The chain uses TRBV25-1 and TRBJ1-2; 8 bases agree with TRBD1. The ends lost 0 bases at V and 8 bases at J; junction bases unmatched: 8. The CDR3 has 15 amino acids. The V gene's germline CDR1 is MGHDK and CDR2 SYGVNS. CDR3 protein: CASSEYNRTGFGYTF. The DNA for the CDR3 is TGTGCCAGCAGTGAATATAATCGGACAGGGTTCGGCTACACCTTC.

This clonotype showed up many times. The chain combines TRBV5-1 with TRBJ1-5; maybe TRBD1 (5 bases). The CDR3 extends over 15 amino acids. In germline, CDR1 is SGHRS, CDR2 YFSETQ. V lost 4 bases and J lost 1, with 12 bases in between. CDR3 nucleotides: TGCGCCAGCAGCCTGGAGGGGATCAGCAATCAGCCCCAGCATTTT. Its protein is CASSLEGISNQPQHF.

This clonotype came up a few times. This chain links TRBV5-1 with TRBJ2-7; TRBD1 matches at 9 bases. V lost 1 base and J lost 3; bases outside the gene matches: 29. Per germline, CDR1 SGHRS and CDR2 YFSETQ. This CDR3 has 23 residues. The CDR3 spells CASSLTSGTGFFGLSPSVYEQYF. The CDR3 DNA sequence: TGCGCCAGCAGCTTGACCTCCGGGACAGGGTTTTTCGGGTTGTCTCCCTCAGTCTACGAGCAGTACTTC.

This clonotype has a count of ten or more. This chain connects TRBV24-1 to TRBJ2-1; the D gene is possibly TRBD1 (5 bases). This CDR3 is 14 amino acids long. Trimming removed 5 bases from V and 1 base from J, with 8 bases in between. CDR1 and CDR2 (germline): KGHDR, SFDVKD. CDR3 bases: TGTGCCACCAGTGGGACACGGTCCTACAATGAGCAGTTCTTC. It specifies CATSGTRSYNEQFF.